One and the same sample provided the 10 T cell receptor beta chains below, sequenced in a study of shared clonotypes between healthy human individuals. The table came from immunoSEQ multiplex PCR; TCRdb's copy has only in-frame clones and leaves some out. There are around 1,100,000 clones in the sample; roughly 80% occur only once, and 0.89% lies in the top ten. Sequences were obtained from memory CD4+ T cells from PBMCs. The subset was: CD45RA-negative fraction. All receptors derive from a man in his late teens or twenties in good health. Some clones in this sample may be carry-over from other donors' samples.

The CDR3 sequence is CASSLSQGVEKLFF. Written as DNA, the CDR3 is TGTGCCAGCAGCTTAAGTCAGGGAGTTGAAAAACTGTTTTTT. The chain carries TRBV7-9 and TRBJ1-4, with D perhaps matching TRBD1 (5 bases). The CDR3 runs to 14 residues. Trimming removed 2 bases from V and 7 bases from J, with 11 bases in between. The germline V gene has CDR1 SEHNR and CDR2 FQNEAQ (reference sequence).

This clone came up a few times. This chain joins TRBV28 and TRBJ2-4, with unresolved D. The CDR3 spans 15 residues. V lost 3 bases and J lost 0, with 9 bases in between. The V gene's germline CDR1 is MDHEN and CDR2 SYDVKM. The CDR3 nucleotides are TGTGCCAGCAGTTTGGTGCAGCTAGCCAAAAACATTCAGTACTTC. Residues: CASSLVQLAKNIQYF.

The genes are TRBV5-1 and TRBJ2-2; TRBD1 might be the D (5 bases). Deletions cut 3 bases from V and 3 bases from J, with 18 bases between. The CDR3 spans 17 residues. From germline, CDR1 is SGHRS and CDR2 YFSETQ. The DNA of the CDR3 is TGCGCCAGCAGCTCAGGGCCGGCCTCAGGGTACACCGGGGAGCTGTTTTTT. Translation gives CASSSGPASGYTGELFF.

The rearrangement joins TRBV7-2 to TRBJ1-5, with 7 nucleotides matching TRBD1. This CDR3 has 15 residues. With 6 bases clipped from V and 0 bases from J, the junction kept 5 bases outside the gene matches. Germline lookup yields CDR1 SGHTA and CDR2 FQGNSA. The DNA for the CDR3 is TGTGCCAGCAGTGACAGGGTTAATAGCAATCAGCCCCAGCATTTT. Protein product: CASSDRVNSNQPQHF.

This clone came up many times. The CDR3 DNA reads as TGCGCCAGCAGCCAAGGGACAGGACTTAATGAAAAACTGTTTTTT. Translated: CASSQGTGLNEKLFF. The chain couples TRBV5-1 to TRBJ1-4; 8 nucleotides match TRBD1. V was pared by 4 bases and J by 4 bases, with 6 bases of the junction left unmatched. Per the germline V gene, CDR1 is SGHRS and CDR2 is YFSETQ. CDR3 length: 15 amino acids.

The chain uses TRBV7-8 and TRBJ1-2, with 9 positions matching TRBD1. CDR3 length: 15 residues. The J segment lost 2 bases and the V segment lost 4 bases, leaving 5 bases of the junction unmatched. Germline CDR1 SGHVS, CDR2 FQNEAQ. This chain's CDR3 is CASSSGQGSNYGYTF. DNA for the CDR3: TGTGCCAGCAGCTCCGGACAGGGGAGCAACTATGGCTACACCTTC.

The chain links TRBV6-6 to TRBJ1-5; D ambiguous. CDR1 and CDR2 from the germline V gene are MNHNY and SVGAGI (reference sequence). V lost 5 bases and J lost 0, with 14 bases in between. The CDR3 extends over 16 amino acids. The chain's CDR3 is CASSHPWVDSNQPQHF. Here the CDR3 DNA reads TGTGCCAGCAGTCACCCCTGGGTCGATAGCAATCAGCCCCAGCATTTT.

The table lists this clone with a few counts. The V call is TRBV2, the J call TRBJ1-3; D remains unclear. Germline V CDR1 and CDR2: SNHLY, FYNNEI. The CDR3 sequence is 13 residues long. With 5 bases removed from V and 10 bases from J, the gap between germline ends came to 15 bases. The CDR3 coding sequence is TGTGCCAGCAGTCTGAACCAGGATGAAACCATATATTTT. This encodes CASSLNQDETIYF.

The rearrangement uses TRBV4-3 and TRBJ1-4, with unresolved D. This CDR3 spans 16 amino acids. The V gene lost 4 bases and the J gene lost 15 bases, with 27 bases spanning the gap. In germline, CDR1 is LGHNA, CDR2 YSLEER. This chain's CDR3 is CASSRQRTAPINLLFF. The CDR3 nucleotides are TGCGCCAGCAGCCGGCAACGGACCGCCCCCATTAACCTTTTGTTTTTT.

The chain couples TRBV11-3 to TRBJ2-7; D perhaps matches TRBD1 (7 bases). The CDR3 loop spans 14 amino acids. The V and J ends lost 4 bases and 2 bases respectively, with 12 bases between them. Germline-derived CDR1 and CDR2 are SGHNT and YENEEA. The CDR3 loop is CASSSRGRPYEQYF. The CDR3 DNA reads TGTGCCAGCAGCTCCAGGGGGAGGCCCTACGAGCAGTACTTC.